This entry concerns a single T cell receptor (beta chain). Its specificity is not known. cDNA serving as the sequencing template came from extracted, reverse transcribed RNA. TCRdb's copy holds only in-frame clones and misses some; the assay was immunoSEQ multiplex PCR. The sample lists roughly 120,000 clones; around two fifths were seen once. The sample belongs to a study of CD8+ T cells in alopecia areata. Study-level background: Tofacitinib ran 6 to 18 months, followed by 6 months off drug.

The CDR3 contains 12 residues. The germline V gene has CDR1 SGHDT and CDR2 YYEEEE. The ends were cut back, 0 bases at V and 5 bases at J, with 3 bases in the middle. Study-level points and caveats: Scalp repertoires also include resident alphabeta T cells from normal skin. Patients displayed less clarity in TCR sharing than mice, a finding possibly related to HLA.

Material for sequencing was CD4+ T cells sorted from blood. This TCR came from a human donor with alopecia areata. The chain combines TRBV5-6 with TRBJ2-1; D unresolved. The CDR3 region is CASSLEDNEQFF. For the CDR3, the DNA is TGTGCCAGCAGCTTGGAGGACAATGAGCAGTTCTTC.